The 17 T cell receptor beta chains presented below share a single source sample, sequenced in a study of cytomegalovirus exposure and HLA in healthy donors. In the PCR, 60 Vbeta and 13 Jbeta primers were used. Profiled with immunoSEQ multiplex PCR; TCRdb holds only in-frame clones, not every one. The sample includes 180,000 or so clones, around 81% of them seen just once. Sequencing was performed on PBMCs. These receptors came from a woman aged 18-30 years in good health and CMV-seropositive.

This clone was counted between two and nine times. V is TRBV30 and J is TRBJ2-1, with TRBD2 matching over 7 bases. Germline V gene data show CDR1 as GTSNPN and CDR2 as SVGIG (reference sequence). The CDR3 runs to 13 residues. The junction had 9 bases not matched to a gene; V was cut back by 4 bases and J by 9 bases. The CDR3 coding sequence is TGTGCCTGGACATTTCTAGCGGCGGGTGAGCAGTTCTTC. Its translation is CAWTFLAAGEQFF.

The V gene is TRBV28, the J gene TRBJ1-1, with 7 bases that match TRBD1. The CDR3 is 12 residues long. The V gene's germline CDR1 is MDHEN and CDR2 SYDVKM. Trimming at V came to 5 bases and at J to 6 bases, leaving 3 bases not matched to a gene. The CDR3 protein is CASSLGTAEAFF. The DNA of the CDR3 is TGTGCCAGCAGTCTAGGGACAGCTGAAGCTTTCTTT. The full variable domain, in which reference TRBV28 and TRBJ1-1 provide the parts outside the CDR3, is DVKVTQSSRYLVKRTGEKVFLECVQDMDHENMFWYRQDPGLGLRLIYFSYDVKMKEKGDIPEGYSVSREKKERFSLILESASTNQTSMYLCASSLGTAEAFFGQGTRLTVV.

The genes are TRBV2 and TRBJ2-7, with D unclear. The CDR3 has 14 residues. The V end lost 4 bases, the J end lost 3 bases, and 13 bases lay between the germline ends. Germline V gene lookup returns CDR1 SNHLY and CDR2 FYNNEI. CDR3 DNA sequence: TGTGCCAGCAGTGTAGTAGCACCTCACTACGAGCAGTACTTC. This encodes CASSVVAPHYEQYF.

The rearrangement links TRBV6-5 to TRBJ1-5; 8 nucleotides line up with TRBD1. With V trimmed by 0 bases and J by 7 bases, 2 bases remained unmatched. Germline V lookup: CDR1 MNHEY, CDR2 SVGAGI. The CDR3 spans 14 residues. In DNA, the CDR3 is TGTGCCAGCAGTTACTCGACAGGGGCCCAGCCCCAGCATTTT. Translating it yields CASSYSTGAQPQHF.

This clone was picked up a small number of times. The chain carries TRBV27 and TRBJ2-7; 11 bases line up with TRBD2. CDR3 length equals 14 residues. CDR1 MNHEY and CDR2 SMNVEV come from the germline V gene (reference sequence). V dropped 1 base and J dropped 4; count of bases not matched to a gene: 0. The CDR3: CASSLLAGGYEQYF. In DNA form, the CDR3 reads TGTGCCAGCAGTTTATTAGCGGGGGGGTACGAGCAGTACTTC.

V and J are TRBV9 and TRBJ2-5, with 9 bases lining up with TRBD2. Trimming at V came to 4 bases and at J to 2 bases, leaving 6 bases not matched to a gene. Germline assignment: CDR1 SGDLS and CDR2 YYNGEE. This CDR3 region has 15 residues. CDR3 sequence reads: CASSLPAGGQETQYF. CDR3 in DNA: TGTGCCAGCAGCTTACCCGCGGGGGGGCAAGAGACCCAGTACTTC.

To note about this clone: No DNA is shown, since the ends of the CDR3 on it are uncertain; the CDR3 is the one TCRdb lists. CDR3 residues: CASSVFGSGANVPTF. The chain employs TRBV9 and TRBJ2-6; TRBD1 was called by the table and not checked on the DNA. CDR1 and CDR2 (germline): SGDLS, YYNGEE. The CDR3 contains 15 residues when both ends are counted.

This clone was counted only a few times. This chain uses TRBV4-3 with TRBJ1-2, with D maybe TRBD1 (6 bases). The CDR3 consists of 15 residues. Germline CDR1 is LGHNA and CDR2 is YSLEER. Trimming shortened V by 1 base and J by 10 bases, and 19 bases separated the two germline ends. CDR3 protein: CASSQGGPGQGDYTF. The CDR3 nucleotides are TGCGCCAGCAGCCAAGGGGGCCCGGGACAAGGGGACTACACCTTC.

The chain has TRBV7-2 and TRBJ2-7, with 15 bases aligning to TRBD2. CDR3 length: 16 amino acids. CDR1 and CDR2 (germline): SGHTA, FQGNSA. The V gene end was trimmed by 5 bases and the J gene end by 4 bases; junction bases not matched to a gene: 6. CDR3 protein: CASSPGLAGGGYEQYF. In DNA, the CDR3 is TGTGCCAGCAGCCCGGGACTAGCGGGGGGTGGATACGAGCAGTACTTC.

The V and J genes are TRBV14 and TRBJ2-7, with a tentative D call TRBD2 (5 bases). Germline V gene lookup returns CDR1 SGHDN and CDR2 FVKESK. V shed 1 base and J shed 9 bases, with 13 bases lying between them. The CDR3 is made up of 13 amino acids. In nucleotides, the CDR3 is TGTGCCAGCAGCCAAGGATGGAGGACTCGGCAGTACTTC. Translation gives CASSQGWRTRQYF.

J is TRBJ1-5 and V is TRBV28, with TRBD1 matching over 8 bases. The CDR3 has 16 amino acids. Germline lookup yields CDR1 MDHEN and CDR2 SYDVKM. J was trimmed by 5 bases and V by 8 bases; bases with no gene match: 14. CDR3 DNA: TGTGCCAGCGTAGGGAATACCAGGGGGCGAGATCAGCCCCAGCATTTT. It specifies CASVGNTRGRDQPQHF.

The sample holds a few counts of this clone. The gene calls are TRBV7-2 and TRBJ1-5; tentative D call: TRBD1 (5 bases). The germline V gene has CDR1 SGHTA and CDR2 FQGNSA. V lost 0 bases, J lost 0 bases, and 9 bases lay in between. The CDR3 runs 16 residues. The CDR3 spells CASSLAGGVSNQPQHF. CDR3 sequence (DNA): TGTGCCAGCAGCTTAGCCGGGGGGGTTAGCAATCAGCCCCAGCATTTT.

CDR3 coding DNA: TGTGCCAGCAGCCAGAGAATGACAGGGGTTGGGACTGAAGCTTTCTTT. Its protein is CASSQRMTGVGTEAFF. The chain uses TRBV5-8 and TRBJ1-1; 8 nucleotides agree with TRBD1. Germline CDR1 reads SGHTS; CDR2 reads YDEGEE. The length of the CDR3 is 16 residues. The V segment lost 4 bases and the J segment 5 bases; nucleotides outside the gene matches: 13.

The gene calls are TRBV7-9 and TRBJ2-1; 8 positions agree with TRBD1. Trimming removed 5 bases from V and 8 bases from J; junction bases left unmatched: 11. The CDR3 has 15 amino acids. The germline V gene has CDR1 SEHNR and CDR2 FQNEAQ (reference sequence). This CDR3 is CASSPSLGQGHEQFF. For the CDR3, the DNA is TGTGCCAGCAGCCCCTCCCTTGGACAGGGTCATGAGCAGTTCTTC.

In DNA, the CDR3 is TGTGCCAGCAGCTTTGTGGGCCGCGAGGGGACCCAGTACTTC. As protein: CASSFVGREGTQYF. The chain has TRBV5-4 and TRBJ2-5; TRBD2 is a possible D gene (5 bases). The CDR3 extends over 14 amino acids. Germline V gives CDR1 SGHNT, CDR2 YYREEE (reference sequence). Trimming cost V 2 bases and J 7 bases, with 15 bases left between them.

The chain carries TRBV5-1 and TRBJ2-7, with TRBD1 matching over 7 bases. Trimming at V came to 7 bases and at J to 1 base, leaving 8 bases not matched to a gene. CDR1 SGHRS and CDR2 YFSETQ come from the germline V gene. The CDR3 spans 14 residues. CDR3 amino acids: CASRAPGQSYEQYF. The CDR3 coding sequence is TGCGCCAGCCGAGCACCGGGACAGTCCTACGAGCAGTACTTC.

In its sample, this clone was seen once. The chain is built from TRBV14 and TRBJ1-2; weak D call: TRBD1 (6 bases). Trimming took 3 bases from V and 2 from J, leaving 7 bases between them. Germline values: CDR1 SGHDN, CDR2 FVKESK. The CDR3 sequence is 13 residues long. The CDR3: CASSQGHNYGYTF. CDR3 nucleotide sequence: TGTGCCAGCAGCCAGGGACACAACTATGGCTACACCTTC.